The T cell receptor (beta chain) under discussion was sequenced for a study of blood T cell repertoires in COVID-19. Study-wide background: PBMCs, B-cell-depleted T cells, or T cells provided the cDNA or gDNA that made up the material.

In its sample, this clone was seen once. There are 16 residues in the CDR3. The V and J ends lost 2 bases and 7 bases, in that order; junction bases with no gene match: 6. Original methodology: The authors estimated nucleated cell counts from reference gene primer amplification. Method: immunoSEQ multiplex PCR; TCRdb's copy keeps in-frame clones and lacks some. V and J calls and clone size come straight from that table; D and trimming were deduced from the DNA. Among hundreds of thousands of clones listed, roughly nine tenths were seen once. Followed over time, Seattle patients had been enrolled while infection was active.

Material for sequencing was peripheral blood. The rearrangement links TRBV23-1 to TRBJ2-2, with 11 bases aligning to TRBD2. TRBV23-1 belongs to the ORF category, with a function that is uncertain. The source of this sequence is a woman aged 25 to 39 with COVID-19, enrolled during active disease. The CDR3 bases are TGCGCCAGCAGTCAAGATGGGACTAGCGGATGCGGGGAGCTGTTTTTT. Its translation is CASSQDGTSGCGELFF.